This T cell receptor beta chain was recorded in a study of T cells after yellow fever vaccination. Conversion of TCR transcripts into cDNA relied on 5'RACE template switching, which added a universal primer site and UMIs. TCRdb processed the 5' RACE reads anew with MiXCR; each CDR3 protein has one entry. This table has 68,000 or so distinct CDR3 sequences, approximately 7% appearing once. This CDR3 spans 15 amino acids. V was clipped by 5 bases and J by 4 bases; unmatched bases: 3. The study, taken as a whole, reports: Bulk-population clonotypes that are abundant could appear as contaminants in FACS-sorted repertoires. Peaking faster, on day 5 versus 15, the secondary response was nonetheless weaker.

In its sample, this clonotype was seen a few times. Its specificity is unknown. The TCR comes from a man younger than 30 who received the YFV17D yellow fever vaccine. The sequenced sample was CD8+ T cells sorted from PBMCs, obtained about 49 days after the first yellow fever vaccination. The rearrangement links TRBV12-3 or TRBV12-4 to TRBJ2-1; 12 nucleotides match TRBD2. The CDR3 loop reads CASSKTSGGYNEQFF. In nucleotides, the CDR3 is TGTGCCAGCAGTAAGACTAGCGGGGGTTACAATGAGCAGTTCTTC.